Below, 8 T cell receptor beta chains from the same sample are listed, as sequenced in a study of glioma-infiltrating T cells. TCR alpha and beta CDR3 regions were amplified from RNA using iRepertoire nested multiplex PCR. TCRdb analysed the multiplex PCR reads with MiXCR anew, one entry per CDR3 protein. The table has around 390,000 distinct CDR3 sequences, roughly two fifths seen once; the top ten hold 12%. The source material was glioma tissue, nonneoplastic brain tissue, or PBMCs (not recorded which). Every receptor here comes from a human donor with low-grade glioma or glioblastoma, undergoing nonglioma brain surgery, or in good health (not recorded which).

This clonotype was seen a single time. Because it lacks the conserved phenylalanine or tryptophan at the end, this CDR3 is likely a read error. The chain links TRBV20-1 to TRBJ2-3; 11 bases match TRBD2. Trimming took 0 bases from V and 4 from J; bases not matched to a gene: 6. The CDR3 has 16 residues. Per germline, CDR1 DFQATT and CDR2 SNEGSKA (reference sequence). The chain's CDR3 is CSARDQTSGIADTQYL. CDR3 DNA sequence: TGCAGTGCTAGAGATCAGACTAGCGGGATAGCAGATACGCAGTATCTT.

This clonotype has ten or more counts. The V gene is TRBV20-1, the J gene TRBJ2-5; D is unresolved. The V end lost 1 base, the J end lost 7 bases, and 10 bases lay between the germline ends. The CDR3 runs 12 residues. The germline V gene has CDR1 DFQATT and CDR2 SNEGSKA (reference sequence). DNA of the CDR3: TGCAGTGCTAGAGGGAAGCTGGGGACCCAGTACTTC. This translates into CSARGKLGTQYF.

As concerns this clonotype: This clone may be a read error of a much larger clone one base away. The chain has TRBV6-2 or TRBV6-3 and TRBJ2-1; D unresolved. This CDR3 has 12 amino acids. Trimming stripped 7 bases from V and 6 bases from J, with 10 bases between. Germline V gene sequence: CDR1 MNHEY, CDR2 SVGEGT. CDR3 residues: CASNYFRNEQFF. CDR3 coding DNA: TGTGCCAGCAACTACTTTCGCAATGAGCAGTTCTTC.

This clonotype occurred a few times. The rearrangement links TRBV7-2 to TRBJ1-2; D is unresolved. The CDR3 is 13 amino acids. The germline V and J ends were trimmed by 2 bases and 8 bases, with 12 bases remaining between them. CDR1 SGHTA and CDR2 FQGNSA come from the germline V gene. CDR3 DNA: TGTGCCAGCAGCTTAACCCCGAGGGAAGGCTACACCTTC. This codes for CASSLTPREGYTF.

The chain couples TRBV4-1 to TRBJ2-1; D perhaps matches TRBD2 (5 bases). The V gene lost 1 base and the J gene lost 0 bases, with 10 bases spanning the gap. The CDR3 length is 16 residues. Germline V CDR1 and CDR2: MGHRA, YSYEKL. CDR3 region: CASSQVSAVSYNEQFF. Written as DNA, the CDR3 is TGCGCCAGCAGCCAAGTCTCAGCGGTCTCCTACAATGAGCAGTTCTTC.

The chain is built from TRBV20-1 and TRBJ2-5; 8 bases are shared with TRBD2. Trimming cost V 3 bases and J 5 bases; bases outside gene matches: 14. The CDR3 consists of 16 residues. From germline, CDR1 is DFQATT and CDR2 SNEGSKA (reference sequence). DNA for the CDR3: TGCAGTGCTAGGCCCCTAACTAGCGGACCGTGGGAGACCCAGTACTTC. It translates to CSARPLTSGPWETQYF.

This clonotype showed up just a few times. The chain has TRBV29-1 and TRBJ1-1; a possible D gene is TRBD1 (5 bases). The CDR3 runs to 12 residues. Trimming pared 3 bases from V and 3 bases from J, leaving 8 bases between. Germline CDR1 reads SQVTM; CDR2 reads ANQGSEA. In DNA, the CDR3 is TGCAGCGTTGATCGGGGGTACACTGAAGCTTTCTTT. This translates into CSVDRGYTEAFF.

Many counts were recorded for this clonotype. The genes are TRBV27 and TRBJ2-5, with 8 nucleotides matching TRBD1. CDR1 is MNHEY, CDR2 SMNVEV, per germline (reference sequence). V lost 4 bases, J lost 0 bases, and 4 bases stayed unmatched. The CDR3 length is 15 residues. The CDR3 coding sequence is TGTGCCAGCAGTTCCTTGGGACAGGACCAAGAGACCCAGTACTTC. Encoded protein: CASSSLGQDQETQYF.